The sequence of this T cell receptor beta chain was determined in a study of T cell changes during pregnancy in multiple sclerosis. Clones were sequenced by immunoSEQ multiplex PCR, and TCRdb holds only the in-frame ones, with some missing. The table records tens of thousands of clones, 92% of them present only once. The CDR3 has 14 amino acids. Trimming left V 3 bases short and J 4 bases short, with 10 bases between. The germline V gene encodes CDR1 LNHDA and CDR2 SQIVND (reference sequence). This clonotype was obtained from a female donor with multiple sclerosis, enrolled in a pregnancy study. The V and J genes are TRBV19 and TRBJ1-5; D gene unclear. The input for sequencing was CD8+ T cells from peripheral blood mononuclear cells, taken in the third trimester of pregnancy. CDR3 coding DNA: TGTGCCAGTAGTATTAACAGCGGTAATCAGCCCCAGCATTTT. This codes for CASSINSGNQPQHF.